Below are 32 T cell receptor beta chains sequenced from a single sample in a study of cytomegalovirus exposure and HLA in healthy donors. 13 Jbeta primers and 60 Vbeta primers were used for the PCR. Sequencing used immunoSEQ multiplex PCR; TCRdb keeps in-frame clones, though not all of them. The sample holds around 150,000 clones, around 84% seen once. Sample: PBMCs. The receptor source for this set is a man in his fifties in good health and CMV-seropositive.

The chain employs TRBV2 and TRBJ2-3, with D perhaps TRBD1 (6 bases). CDR1 and CDR2 (germline): SNHLY, FYNNEI. The CDR3 is made up of 14 amino acids. Trimming pared 5 bases from V and 1 base from J, leaving 10 bases between. The CDR3 nucleotides read TGTGCCAGCAGTTCCCGGACAGGCACAGATACGCAGTATTTT. Its translation: CASSSRTGTDTQYF.

This chain links TRBV14 with TRBJ1-4; D is undetermined. The CDR3 consists of 16 residues. The ends were cut back, 0 bases at V and 0 bases at J, with 8 bases in the middle. Germline V gives CDR1 SGHDN, CDR2 FVKESK. The CDR3 nucleotides are TGTGCCAGCAGCCAAGATGTGTCAGCAACTAATGAAAAACTGTTTTTT. This encodes CASSQDVSATNEKLFF.

This chain uses TRBV5-1 with TRBJ1-1; 10 nucleotides align to TRBD1. Germline CDR1 reads SGHRS; CDR2 reads YFSETQ. The CDR3 runs to 14 residues. V was clipped by 3 bases and J by 4 bases; unmatched bases: 3. The CDR3 region is CASSWTGGTTEAFF. In DNA form, the CDR3 reads TGCGCCAGCAGCTGGACAGGGGGGACCACTGAAGCTTTCTTT.

This clone was seen a few times. CDR3: CASSESGGLSTDTQYF. The CDR3 nucleotides are TGTGCCAGCAGTGAATCGGGGGGGCTAAGCACAGATACGCAGTATTTT. This chain uses TRBV6-1 with TRBJ2-3; 8 nucleotides line up with TRBD2. CDR1 and CDR2 (germline): MNHNS, SASEGT. This CDR3 has 16 amino acids. Losses at the gene ends were 2 bases for V and 0 bases for J; bases not matched to a gene: 4.

V and J are TRBV10-2 and TRBJ2-2; 8 nucleotides align to TRBD2. CDR3 length equals 17 residues. V lost 10 bases to trimming and J lost 0 bases; unmatched junction nucleotides: 13. Germline V gives CDR1 WSHSY, CDR2 SAAADI. The CDR3 DNA reads as TGCGCCACCAACCTAGATAGCGGGGCCGCGAACACCGGGGAGCTGTTTTTT. Amino acid sequence: CATNLDSGAANTGELFF.

The chain is built from TRBV6-1 and TRBJ1-5, with no clear D. CDR1 MNHNS and CDR2 SASEGT come from the germline V gene. V was pared by 5 bases and J by 7 bases, with 15 bases between. This CDR3 is built from 14 residues. CDR3 residues: CASSHRIIRQPQHF. The CDR3 DNA reads as TGTGCCAGCAGTCACAGAATAATCAGACAGCCCCAGCATTTT.

This chain joins TRBV29-1 and TRBJ2-2, with D perhaps matching TRBD1 (5 bases). Germline assignment: CDR1 SQVTM and CDR2 ANQGSEA. The germline V and J ends were trimmed by 4 bases and 3 bases, with 12 bases remaining between them. The CDR3 is made up of 14 amino acids. CDR3 coding DNA: TGCAGCGTTGCGTCTGGGGCGCACACCGGGGAGCTGTTTTTT. Translation gives CSVASGAHTGELFF.

The chain joins TRBV4-2 to TRBJ1-2; D is perhaps TRBD1 (6 bases). Germline V gives CDR1 LGHNA, CDR2 YNFKEQ. V was pared by 10 bases and J by 8 bases, with 14 bases between. The CDR3 length is 11 residues. In DNA, the CDR3 is TGTGCCATCTATACAGGGTTGGGCTACACCTTC. Translation: CAIYTGLGYTF.

The chain links TRBV19 to TRBJ2-2, with D tentatively TRBD1 (5 bases). Trimming cost V 4 bases and J 7 bases, with 13 bases left between them. This CDR3 is 14 amino acids long. CDR1 LNHDA and CDR2 SQIVND come from the germline V gene (reference sequence). CDR3 in DNA: TGTGCCAGTAGTAGACAGAGTGGGATCGGGGAGCTGTTTTTT. As protein: CASSRQSGIGELFF.

The rearrangement links TRBV30 to TRBJ1-1; D uncertain. This CDR3 contains 15 residues. Trimming stripped 2 bases from V and 1 base from J, with 14 bases between. Germline CDR1 GTSNPN, CDR2 SVGIG (reference sequence). The CDR3 region is CAWSKADAWNTEAFF. In DNA, the CDR3 is TGTGCCTGGAGTAAAGCGGACGCTTGGAACACTGAAGCTTTCTTT. Based on the CDR3 plus reference TRBV30 and TRBJ1-1, the full variable domain is SQTIHQWPATLVQPVGSPLSLECTVEGTSNPNLYWYRQAAGRGLQLLFYSVGIGQISSEVPQNLSASRPQDRQFILSSKKLLLSDSGFYLCAWSKADAWNTEAFFGQGTRLTVV.

The chain joins TRBV9 to TRBJ2-1; a possible D gene is TRBD2 (6 bases). This CDR3 has 14 amino acids. Trimming removed 1 base from V and 8 bases from J, with 13 bases in between. Germline V gene lookup returns CDR1 SGDLS and CDR2 YYNGEE. CDR3 in DNA: TGTGCCAGCAGCGTAAGGCTAGCGTCCGATGAGCAGTTCTTC. Protein: CASSVRLASDEQFF.

The chain uses TRBV7-9 and TRBJ1-1; D gene uncertain. Germline CDR1 is SEHNR and CDR2 is FQNEAQ (reference sequence). There are 13 residues in the CDR3. V was cut by 3 bases and J by 5 bases, with 10 bases left in between. DNA of the CDR3: TGTGCCAGCAGCTTCAAGAGGGAAACTGAAGCTTTCTTT. This translates into CASSFKRETEAFF.

In this sample, this clone turned up a few times. The chain joins TRBV7-9 to TRBJ2-5, with D possibly TRBD2 on 5 matching bases. The V end was cut by 5 bases, the J end by 1 base, with 14 bases between. CDR1 is SEHNR, CDR2 FQNEAQ, per germline (reference sequence). The CDR3 has 15 amino acids. CDR3 loop: CASSLGLQTQETQYF. CDR3 in DNA: TGTGCCAGCAGCCTAGGACTCCAAACCCAAGAGACCCAGTACTTC.

The chain combines TRBV7-3 with TRBJ2-1; tentatively, D is TRBD2 (6 bases). Germline CDR1 reads SGHTA; CDR2 reads FQGTGA. The CDR3 loop spans 15 amino acids. Deletions cut 4 bases from V and 5 bases from J, with 15 bases between. The CDR3 coding sequence is TGTGCCAGCAGCTCTAGCGACTCACGAGACAATGAGCAGTTCTTC. The encoded protein is CASSSSDSRDNEQFF.

The rearrangement joins TRBV29-1 to TRBJ1-6; 8 bases match TRBD1. The CDR3 runs 13 residues. With V trimmed by 6 bases and J by 7 bases, 5 bases remained unmatched. Per germline, CDR1 SQVTM and CDR2 ANQGSEA. The CDR3 DNA sequence: TGCAGCGTATTTGCAGGGGGCAATTCACCCCTCCACTTT. Its translation: CSVFAGGNSPLHF.

This clone has a handful of counts. This chain connects TRBV27 to TRBJ2-2; no definite D call. Trimming removed 8 bases at V and 0 bases at J, with 10 bases between. Germline lookup yields CDR1 MNHEY and CDR2 SMNVEV (reference sequence). The CDR3 covers 14 residues. In DNA form, the CDR3 reads TGTGCCAGCCGGAGCCTAGCGAACACCGGGGAGCTGTTTTTT. This encodes CASRSLANTGELFF.

The V and J genes are TRBV19 and TRBJ1-2; 8 nucleotides line up with TRBD1. From germline, CDR1 is LNHDA and CDR2 SQIVND (reference sequence). There are 16 residues in the CDR3. V shed 4 bases, J shed 3 bases, and the junction held 10 bases outside the gene matches. CDR3 sequence: CASSTNSGGDYYGYTF. The CDR3 coding sequence is TGTGCCAGTAGTACCAACTCAGGGGGCGACTACTATGGCTACACCTTC.

This rearrangement joins TRBV6-5 to TRBJ2-2; D is ambiguous. Germline V gene data show CDR1 as MNHEY and CDR2 as SVGAGI. Trimming removed 6 bases at V and 5 bases at J, with 7 bases between. The CDR3 length is 12 residues. CDR3 nucleotide sequence: TGTGCCAGCAGCTTCGGGACCGGGGAGCTGTTTTTT. Its protein product is CASSFGTGELFF.

The count of this clone is one. This sequence joins TRBV28 and TRBJ1-1; no firm D call. CDR1 is MDHEN, CDR2 SYDVKM, per germline. Deletions cut 6 bases from V and 8 bases from J, with 7 bases between. The CDR3 contains 10 residues. Written as DNA, the CDR3 is TGTGCCAGCAGGCTCAGGGAAGCTTTCTTT. Its protein is CASRLREAFF. The entire variable domain, with the rest obtained from reference TRBV28 and TRBJ1-1, is as follows: DVKVTQSSRYLVKRTGEKVFLECVQDMDHENMFWYRQDPGLGLRLIYFSYDVKMKEKGDIPEGYSVSREKKERFSLILESASTNQTSMYLCASRLREAFFGQGTRLTVV.

The CDR3 coding sequence is TGTGCCAGCAGTTTATCCGGGCTAGCGGGAGAAGAGACCCAGTACTTC. Its protein product is CASSLSGLAGEETQYF. The rearrangement uses TRBV27 and TRBJ2-5; 10 bases align to TRBD2. V trimming: 0 bases; J trimming: 3 bases; junction bases outside the gene matches: 4. The germline V gene encodes CDR1 MNHEY and CDR2 SMNVEV (reference sequence). The CDR3 extends over 16 amino acids.

The chain carries TRBV18 and TRBJ2-1; 7 bases fit TRBD1. Germline CDR1 is KGHSH and CDR2 is LQKENI. J was trimmed by 13 bases and V by 3 bases; bases with no gene match: 9. The CDR3 loop spans 13 amino acids. Here the CDR3 DNA reads TGTGCCAGCTCACCTGGACAGGCGCCCCCACAGTTCTTC. Translated, it gives CASSPGQAPPQFF.

The CDR3 is CASSFYNRVDGNTIYF. The CDR3 DNA reads as TGTGCCAGCAGCTTCTACAACAGGGTGGATGGAAACACCATATATTTT. The chain has TRBV7-2 and TRBJ1-3, with D perhaps TRBD1 (6 bases). Germline V gene sequence: CDR1 SGHTA, CDR2 FQGNSA. CDR3 length: 16 amino acids. V lost 3 bases, J lost 3 bases, and 15 bases lay in between.

The rearrangement joins TRBV7-9 to TRBJ2-7; D is undetermined. Deletions cut 3 bases from V and 6 bases from J, with 9 bases between. The CDR3 is 12 amino acids. CDR1 is SEHNR and CDR2 is FQNEAQ in the germline V gene (reference sequence). CDR3 coding DNA: TGTGCCAGCAGCTTGGTTACCGGCGAGCAGTACTTC. This gives the protein CASSLVTGEQYF.

This clone was recorded a few times. One base separates it from a far larger clone, so it is likely a read error. DNA of the CDR3: TGTGCCAGCAGCCCGGATAGCGGGGGGTTCGATGAGGCCCAGTACTTC. It codes for CASSPDSGGFDEAQYF. This sequence joins TRBV7-2 and TRBJ2-5, with 10 bases fitting TRBD2. V shed 5 bases, J shed 9 bases, and the junction held 15 bases outside the gene matches. There are 16 residues in the CDR3. Germline V gene sequence: CDR1 SGHTA, CDR2 FQGNSA.

The CDR3 loop is CSVVGQLNTEAFF. The CDR3 nucleotides are TGCAGCGTCGTCGGACAGTTGAACACTGAAGCTTTCTTT. This chain connects TRBV29-1 to TRBJ1-1; TRBD1 might be the D (6 bases). Trimming pared 6 bases from V and 0 bases from J, leaving 11 bases between. The germline V gene has CDR1 SQVTM and CDR2 ANQGSEA. This CDR3 comprises 13 residues. The variable domain in full, with the rest retrieved from reference TRBV29-1 and TRBJ1-1, is SAVISQKPSRDICQRGTSLTIQCQVDSQVTMMFWYRQQPGQSLTLIATANQGSEATYESGFVIDKFPISRPNLTFSTLTVSNMSPEDSSIYLCSVVGQLNTEAFFGQGTRLTVV.

The chain uses TRBV19 and TRBJ1-2; 8 bases line up with TRBD1. The CDR3 runs 11 residues. The germline gives CDR1 LNHDA, CDR2 SQIVND (reference sequence). After removal of 11 bases from V and 8 bases from J, the junction contained 7 bases not matched to a gene. The CDR3 loop is CAVDRGDGYTF. The CDR3 nucleotides read TGTGCCGTCGACAGGGGCGACGGCTACACCTTC.

The gene calls are TRBV5-1 and TRBJ2-7, with a tentative D call TRBD1 (6 bases). The CDR3 has 14 amino acids. Germline assignment: CDR1 SGHRS and CDR2 YFSETQ. V was clipped by 4 bases and J by 3 bases, with 14 bases between them. The CDR3 region has the DNA TGCGCCAGCAGCGCGGACAGCGGAGGCTACGAGCAGTACTTC. This translates into CASSADSGGYEQYF.

This clone was detected a few times. The rearrangement uses TRBV7-9 and TRBJ2-5; D may be TRBD2 (6 bases). The CDR3 contains 15 residues. Germline V gives CDR1 SEHNR, CDR2 FQNEAQ (reference sequence). Trimming stripped 1 base from V and 2 bases from J, with 11 bases between. Here the CDR3 DNA reads TGTGCCAGCAGCTTAGACTACGGAGGGCAAGAGACCCAGTACTTC. Amino acid sequence: CASSLDYGGQETQYF.

The gene calls are TRBV6-1 and TRBJ2-1; 8 nucleotides match TRBD2. Germline lookup yields CDR1 MNHNS and CDR2 SASEGT. The CDR3 is 17 amino acids. V lost 4 bases to trimming and J lost 9 bases; unmatched junction nucleotides: 17. The CDR3 nucleotides are TGTGCCAGCAGTGGGTATATGGGGAGCGGGAGAAACGGTGAGCAGTTCTTC. It is translated as CASSGYMGSGRNGEQFF.

The chain uses TRBV28 and TRBJ2-2, with D maybe TRBD2 (5 bases). Germline V gene data show CDR1 as MDHEN and CDR2 as SYDVKM. This CDR3 has 16 amino acids. V was clipped by 7 bases and J by 4 bases, with 19 bases between them. The CDR3 protein is CASKARMGVGTGELFF. In DNA form, the CDR3 reads TGTGCCAGCAAGGCCCGGATGGGAGTGGGCACCGGGGAGCTGTTTTTT.

CDR3 coding DNA: TGTGCCAGCAGCACCTTAAGGGGAGGAGTAACTAATGAAAAACTGTTTTTT. Amino acid sequence: CASSTLRGGVTNEKLFF. This rearrangement joins TRBV27 to TRBJ1-4; possibly TRBD1 for D (5 bases). CDR1 is MNHEY, CDR2 SMNVEV, per germline (reference sequence). CDR3 size: 17 residues. V was pared by 6 bases and J by 1 base, with 18 bases between.

The table lists this clone with a few counts. The chain uses TRBV12-5 and TRBJ2-1; 9 bases are a match to TRBD1. Germline V gene data show CDR1 as LGHNT and CDR2 as FRNRAP. CDR3 size: 15 residues. The V segment lost 5 bases and the J segment 7 bases; nucleotides outside the gene matches: 9. CDR3 nucleotide sequence: TGTGCTAGTGGTCTGGGGACAGGGTGGGGAAATGAGCAGTTCTTC. Protein product: CASGLGTGWGNEQFF.